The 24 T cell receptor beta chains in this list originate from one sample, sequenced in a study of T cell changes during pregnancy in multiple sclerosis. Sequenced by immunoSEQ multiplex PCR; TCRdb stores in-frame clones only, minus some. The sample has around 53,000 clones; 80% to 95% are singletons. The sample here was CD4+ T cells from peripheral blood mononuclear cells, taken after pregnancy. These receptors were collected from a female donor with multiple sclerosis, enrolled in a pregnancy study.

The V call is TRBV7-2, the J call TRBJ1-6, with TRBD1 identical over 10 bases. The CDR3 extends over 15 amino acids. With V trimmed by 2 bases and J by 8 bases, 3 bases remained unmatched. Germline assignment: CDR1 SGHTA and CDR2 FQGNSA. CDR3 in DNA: TGTGCCAGCAGCTTATGGGGACAGGGGTATTCACCCCTCCACTTT. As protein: CASSLWGQGYSPLHF. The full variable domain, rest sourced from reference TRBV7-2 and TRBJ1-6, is GAGVSQSPSNKVTEKGKDVELRCDPISGHTALYWYRQSLGQGLEFLIYFQGNSAPDKSGLPSDRFSAERTGGSVSTLTIQRTQQEDSAVYLCASSLWGQGYSPLHFGNGTRLTVT.

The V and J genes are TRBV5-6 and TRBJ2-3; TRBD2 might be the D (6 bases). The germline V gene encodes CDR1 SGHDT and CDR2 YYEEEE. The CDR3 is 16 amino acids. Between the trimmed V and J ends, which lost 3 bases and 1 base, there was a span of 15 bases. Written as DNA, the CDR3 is TGTGCCAGCAGCTGGAGAGGAGGGCCGCGCACAGATACGCAGTATTTT. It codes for CASSWRGGPRTDTQYF.

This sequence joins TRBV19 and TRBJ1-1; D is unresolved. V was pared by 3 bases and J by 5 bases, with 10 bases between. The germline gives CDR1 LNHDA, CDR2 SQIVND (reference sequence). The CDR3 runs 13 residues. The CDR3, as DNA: TGTGCCAGTAGTATGCGGGGAAGGACTGAAGCTTTCTTT. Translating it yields CASSMRGRTEAFF.

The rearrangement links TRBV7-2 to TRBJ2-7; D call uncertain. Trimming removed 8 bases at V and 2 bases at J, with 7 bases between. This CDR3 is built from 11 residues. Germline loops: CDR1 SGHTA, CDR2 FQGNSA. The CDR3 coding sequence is TGTGCCAGCCGACTGACCTACGAGCAGTACTTC. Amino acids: CASRLTYEQYF.

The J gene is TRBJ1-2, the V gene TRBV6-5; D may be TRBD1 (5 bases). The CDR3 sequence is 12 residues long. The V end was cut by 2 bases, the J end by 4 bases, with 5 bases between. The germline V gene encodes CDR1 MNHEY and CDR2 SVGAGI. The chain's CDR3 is CASSYQGYGYTF. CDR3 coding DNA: TGTGCCAGCAGTTACCAGGGCTATGGCTACACCTTC.

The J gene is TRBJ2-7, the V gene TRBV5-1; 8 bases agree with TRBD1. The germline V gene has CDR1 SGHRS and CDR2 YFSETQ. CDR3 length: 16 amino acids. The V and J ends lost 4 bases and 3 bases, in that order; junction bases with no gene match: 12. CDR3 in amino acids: CASSPWIRTGNYEQYF. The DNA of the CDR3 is TGCGCCAGCAGCCCCTGGATACGGACAGGGAACTACGAGCAGTACTTC.

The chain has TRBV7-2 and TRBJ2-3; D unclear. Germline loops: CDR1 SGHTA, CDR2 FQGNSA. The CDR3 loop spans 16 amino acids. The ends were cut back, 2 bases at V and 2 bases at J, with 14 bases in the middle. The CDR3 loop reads CASSLNSPRVTDTQYF. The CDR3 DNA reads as TGTGCCAGCAGCTTAAATTCTCCTCGGGTCACAGATACGCAGTATTTT.

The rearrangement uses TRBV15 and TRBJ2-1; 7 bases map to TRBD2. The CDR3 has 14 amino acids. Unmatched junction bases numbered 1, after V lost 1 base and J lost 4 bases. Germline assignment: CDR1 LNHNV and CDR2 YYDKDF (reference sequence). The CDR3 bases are TGTGCCACCAGCAGAGCGCGGGGGTACAATGAGCAGTTCTTC. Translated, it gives CATSRARGYNEQFF.

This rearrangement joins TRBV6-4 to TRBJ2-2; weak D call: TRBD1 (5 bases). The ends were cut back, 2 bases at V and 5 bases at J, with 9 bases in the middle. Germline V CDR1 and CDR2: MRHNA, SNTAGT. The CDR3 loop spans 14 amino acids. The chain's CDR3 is CASSDQSGTGELFF. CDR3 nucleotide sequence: TGTGCCAGCAGTGACCAGTCAGGGACCGGGGAGCTGTTTTTT.

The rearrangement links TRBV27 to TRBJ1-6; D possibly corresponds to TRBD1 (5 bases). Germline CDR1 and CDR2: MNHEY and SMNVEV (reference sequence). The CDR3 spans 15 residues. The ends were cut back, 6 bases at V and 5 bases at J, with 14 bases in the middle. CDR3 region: CASSRRDGNNSPLHF. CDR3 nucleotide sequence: TGTGCCAGCAGCCGGAGGGACGGGAATAATTCACCCCTCCACTTT.

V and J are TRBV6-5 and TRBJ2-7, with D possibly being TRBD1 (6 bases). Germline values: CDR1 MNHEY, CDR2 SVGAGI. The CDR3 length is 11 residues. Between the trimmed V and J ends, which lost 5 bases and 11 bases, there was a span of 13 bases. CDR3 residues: CASSNRDTEYF. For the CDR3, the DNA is TGTGCCAGCAGTAACCGGGACACGGAGTACTTC.

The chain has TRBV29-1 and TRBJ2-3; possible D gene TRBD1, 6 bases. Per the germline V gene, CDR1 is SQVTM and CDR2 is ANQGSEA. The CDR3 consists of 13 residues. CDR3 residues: CTSSAGVGDTQYF. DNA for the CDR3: TGCACTTCATCGGCAGGGGTGGGTGATACGCAGTATTTT.

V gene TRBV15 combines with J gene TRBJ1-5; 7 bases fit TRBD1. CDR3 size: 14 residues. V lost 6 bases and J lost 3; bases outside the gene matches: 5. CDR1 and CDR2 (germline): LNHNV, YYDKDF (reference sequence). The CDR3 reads CATRTGQLNQPQHF. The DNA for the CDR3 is TGTGCCACCAGGACGGGACAGCTCAATCAGCCCCAGCATTTT.

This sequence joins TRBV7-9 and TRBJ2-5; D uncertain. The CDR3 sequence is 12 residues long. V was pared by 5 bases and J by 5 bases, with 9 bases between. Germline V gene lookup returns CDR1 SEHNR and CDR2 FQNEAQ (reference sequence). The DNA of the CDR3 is TGTGCCAGCAGCCAACACGGGGAGACCCAGTACTTC. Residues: CASSQHGETQYF.

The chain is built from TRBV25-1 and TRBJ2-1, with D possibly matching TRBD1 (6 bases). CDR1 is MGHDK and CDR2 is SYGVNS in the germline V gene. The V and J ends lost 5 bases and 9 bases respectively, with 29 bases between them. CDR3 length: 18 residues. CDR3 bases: TGTGCCAGCAGTTCCCATATTGTCTCCGGGACACCAAGTGGTGAGCAGTTCTTC. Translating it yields CASSSHIVSGTPSGEQFF.

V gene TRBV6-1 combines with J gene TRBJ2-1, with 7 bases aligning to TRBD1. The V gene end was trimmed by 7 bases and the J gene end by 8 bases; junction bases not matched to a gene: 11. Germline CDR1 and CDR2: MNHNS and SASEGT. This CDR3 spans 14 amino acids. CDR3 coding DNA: TGTGCCAGCAAGGTAGGGGGCGCAGTCGATGAGCAGTTCTTC. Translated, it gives CASKVGGAVDEQFF.

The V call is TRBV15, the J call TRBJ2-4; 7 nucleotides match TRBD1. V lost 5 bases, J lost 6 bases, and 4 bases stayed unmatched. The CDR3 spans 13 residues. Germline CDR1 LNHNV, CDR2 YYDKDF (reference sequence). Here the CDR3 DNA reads TGTGCCACCAGCTTGCACAGGGGAAACATTCAGTACTTC. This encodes CATSLHRGNIQYF.

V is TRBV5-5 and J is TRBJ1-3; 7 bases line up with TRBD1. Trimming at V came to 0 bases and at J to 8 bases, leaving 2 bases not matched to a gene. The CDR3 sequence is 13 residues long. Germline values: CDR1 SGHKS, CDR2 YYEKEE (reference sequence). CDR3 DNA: TGTGCCAGCAGCTTGGGACAGGGCTACACCATATATTTT. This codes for CASSLGQGYTIYF. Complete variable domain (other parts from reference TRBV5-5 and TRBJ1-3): DAGVTQSPTHLIKTRGQQVTLRCSPISGHKSVSWYQQVLGQGPQFIFQYYEKEERGRGNFPDRFSARQFPNYSSELNVNALLLGDSALYLCASSLGQGYTIYFGEGSWLTVV.

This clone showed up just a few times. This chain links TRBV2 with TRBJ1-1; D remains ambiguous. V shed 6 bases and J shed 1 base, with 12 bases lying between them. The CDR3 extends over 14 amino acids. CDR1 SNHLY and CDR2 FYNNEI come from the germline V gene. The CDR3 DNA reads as TGTGCCAGCAGCAGACAAGCCCCGAACACTGAAGCTTTCTTT. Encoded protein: CASSRQAPNTEAFF.

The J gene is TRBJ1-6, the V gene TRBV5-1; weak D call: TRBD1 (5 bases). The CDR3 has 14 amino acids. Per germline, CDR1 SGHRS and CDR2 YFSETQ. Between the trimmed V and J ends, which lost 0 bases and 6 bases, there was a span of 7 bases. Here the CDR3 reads CASSLGQGNSPLHF. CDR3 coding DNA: TGCGCCAGCAGCTTGGGGCAGGGTAATTCACCCCTCCACTTT.

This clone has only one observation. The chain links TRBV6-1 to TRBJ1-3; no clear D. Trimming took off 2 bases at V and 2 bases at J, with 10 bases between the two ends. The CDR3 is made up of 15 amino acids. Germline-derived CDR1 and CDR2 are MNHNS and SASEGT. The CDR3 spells CASSEPWRTGNTIYF. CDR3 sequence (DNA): TGTGCCAGCAGTGAACCCTGGAGGACTGGAAACACCATATATTTT.

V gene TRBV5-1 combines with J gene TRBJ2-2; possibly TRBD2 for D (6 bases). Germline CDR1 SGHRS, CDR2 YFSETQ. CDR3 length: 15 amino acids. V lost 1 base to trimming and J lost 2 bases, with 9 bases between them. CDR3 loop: CASSLWRDNTGELFF. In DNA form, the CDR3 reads TGCGCCAGCAGCTTGTGGCGGGATAACACCGGGGAGCTGTTTTTT. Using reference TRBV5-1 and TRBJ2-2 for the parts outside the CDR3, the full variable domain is KAGVTQTPRYLIKTRGQQVTLSCSPISGHRSVSWYQQTPGQGLQFLFEYFSETQRNKGNFPGRFSGRQFSNSRSEMNVSTLELGDSALYLCASSLWRDNTGELFFGEGSRLTVL.

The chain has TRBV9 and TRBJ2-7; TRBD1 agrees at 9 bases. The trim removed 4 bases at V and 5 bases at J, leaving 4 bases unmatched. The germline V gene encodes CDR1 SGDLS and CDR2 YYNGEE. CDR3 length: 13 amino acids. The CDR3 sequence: CASSRDRENEQYF. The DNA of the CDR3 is TGTGCCAGCAGCCGGGACAGGGAGAACGAGCAGTACTTC.

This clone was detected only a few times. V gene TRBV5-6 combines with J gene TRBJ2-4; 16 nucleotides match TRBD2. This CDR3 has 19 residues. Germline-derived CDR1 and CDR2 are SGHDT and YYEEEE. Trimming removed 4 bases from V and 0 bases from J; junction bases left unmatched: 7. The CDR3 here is CASSQPGLAGGRAKNIQYF. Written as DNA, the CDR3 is TGTGCCAGCAGCCAGCCGGGACTAGCGGGGGGGCGAGCCAAAAACATTCAGTACTTC.